These 23 T cell receptor beta chains were all obtained from the same sample, sequenced in a study of radiation and T cells in renal cell carcinoma. Indicated time point: blood 2 weeks post-SBRT. Treatment reported: 15 Gy SBRT to primary tumor, nephrectomy 4 weeks later. This table comes from immunoSEQ multiplex PCR, and its TCRdb copy is limited to in-frame clones, with some not included. The table shows roughly 150,000 clones, with approximately 86% occurring only once. The sequenced sample was blood, obtained from a patient whose treatment included radiotherapy and nephrectomy. The source of these receptors is a woman aged 45 to 65 with renal cell carcinoma.

This chain links TRBV6-5 with TRBJ1-2; D remains ambiguous. CDR3 size: 11 residues. Germline V CDR1 and CDR2: MNHEY, SVGAGI. V lost 10 bases, J lost 8 bases, and 14 bases lay in between. The CDR3 here is CATERAGGYTF. The CDR3 DNA reads TGTGCCACCGAGAGGGCGGGGGGCTACACCTTC.

The chain employs TRBV7-9 and TRBJ2-2; the D gene is possibly TRBD1 (5 bases). CDR3 length: 15 amino acids. Germline CDR1 SEHNR, CDR2 FQNEAQ (reference sequence). V lost 3 bases and J 0 bases, leaving 8 bases between the germline ends. The CDR3 reads CASSFSTANTGELFF. In DNA form, the CDR3 reads TGTGCCAGCAGCTTCTCGACAGCGAACACCGGGGAGCTGTTTTTT.

This clone appeared once. The rearrangement uses TRBV9 and TRBJ1-6; TRBD1 might be the D (5 bases). The CDR3 totals 15 residues. Germline V gene lookup returns CDR1 SGDLS and CDR2 YYNGEE. V was cut by 0 bases and J by 13 bases, with 17 bases left in between. The CDR3 sequence is CASSVAGTDRFPLHF. Here the CDR3 DNA reads TGTGCCAGCAGCGTAGCCGGGACGGACCGATTCCCCCTCCACTTT.

This chain uses TRBV5-3 with TRBJ1-1; D might be TRBD1 (5 bases). TRBV5-3 is an ORF, with its function uncertain. This CDR3 is built from 15 residues. The V end was cut by 3 bases, the J end by 1 base, with 13 bases between. Written as DNA, the CDR3 is TGTGCCAGAAGCTCGGGGGTAGCCCCGAACACTGAAGCTTTCTTT. This gives the protein CARSSGVAPNTEAFF.

This clone has a single count. The chain links TRBV30 to TRBJ1-1, with TRBD1 as a possible D gene (5 bases). V was shortened by 1 base and J by 1 base, with 7 bases between the two germline ends. Germline-derived CDR1 and CDR2 are GTSNPN and SVGIG (reference sequence). This CDR3 has 13 amino acids. CDR3 sequence reads: CAWSGGWNTEAFF. The CDR3 bases are TGTGCCTGGAGTGGGGGGTGGAACACTGAAGCTTTCTTT. The complete variable domain, with remaining parts taken from reference TRBV30 and TRBJ1-1, reads SQTIHQWPATLVQPVGSPLSLECTVEGTSNPNLYWYRQAAGRGLQLLFYSVGIGQISSEVPQNLSASRPQDRQFILSSKKLLLSDSGFYLCAWSGGWNTEAFFGQGTRLTVV.

V and J are TRBV4-3 and TRBJ1-6; D is unclear. This CDR3 is 16 amino acids long. Looked up from germline, CDR1 is LGHNA and CDR2 is YSLEER. The ends were cut back, 0 bases at V and 0 bases at J, with 6 bases in the middle. The CDR3 spells CASSQDRSSYNSPLHF. The CDR3 DNA reads TGCGCCAGCAGCCAAGACAGGAGCTCCTATAATTCACCCCTCCACTTT.

V is TRBV11-1 and J is TRBJ1-4; D possibly corresponds to TRBD1 (6 bases). Trimming cost V 5 bases and J 6 bases, with 13 bases left between them. Germline lookup yields CDR1 SGHAT and CDR2 FQDESV (reference sequence). This CDR3 spans 14 amino acids. This CDR3 is CASSLGDTYEKLFF. The CDR3 DNA sequence: TGTGCCAGCAGCCTAGGGGACACCTATGAAAAACTGTTTTTT.

This chain connects TRBV7-8 to TRBJ2-4, with 9 bases aligning to TRBD1. CDR1 is SGHVS and CDR2 is FQNEAQ in the germline V gene. The CDR3 contains 15 residues. The V gene end was trimmed by 5 bases and the J gene end by 8 bases; junction bases not matched to a gene: 10. The CDR3 loop reads CASSAHRGRFDIQYF. In DNA form, the CDR3 reads TGTGCCAGCAGCGCCCACAGGGGGCGTTTTGACATTCAGTACTTC. The full variable domain, its missing parts supplied by reference TRBV7-8 and TRBJ2-4, is GAGVSQSPRYKVAKRGQDVALRCDPISGHVSLFWYQQALGQGPEFLTYFQNEAQLDKSGLPSDRFFAERPEGSVSTLKIQRTQQEDSAVYLCASSAHRGRFDIQYFGAGTRLSVL.

This clone was recorded a few times. The CDR3 bases are TGTGCCAGCAGCGGGACCGGCCGACACAATGAGCAGTTCTTC. It specifies CASSGTGRHNEQFF. This rearrangement joins TRBV6-5 to TRBJ2-1, with D perhaps being TRBD1 or TRBD2 (5 bases each). CDR1 is MNHEY and CDR2 is SVGAGI in the germline V gene. V was pared by 6 bases and J by 5 bases, with 14 bases between. The CDR3 sequence is 14 residues long.

This chain links TRBV11-3 with TRBJ2-2; the D gene is possibly TRBD1 (6 bases). The CDR3 has 18 amino acids. Trimming left V 4 bases short and J 0 bases short, with 18 bases between. In germline, CDR1 is SGHNT, CDR2 YENEEA. In nucleotides, the CDR3 is TGTGCCAGCAGCTCTTGGACGGACAGCGAGGCGAACACCGGGGAGCTGTTTTTT. Protein product: CASSSWTDSEANTGELFF.

This chain connects TRBV4-3 to TRBJ1-1, with D hard to call. Trimming left V 3 bases short and J 7 bases short, with 9 bases between. Looked up from germline, CDR1 is LGHNA and CDR2 is YSLEER. CDR3 length: 12 amino acids. This CDR3 is CASSQVGYEAFF. The CDR3 bases are TGCGCCAGCAGCCAGGTGGGTTATGAAGCTTTCTTT.

The V call is TRBV4-3, the J call TRBJ2-2; no firm D call. This CDR3 has 14 amino acids. V shed 6 bases and J shed 2 bases, with 10 bases lying between them. In germline, CDR1 is LGHNA, CDR2 YSLEER. As DNA, the CDR3 is TGCGCCAGCAGTCCCGCACTAAACACCGGGGAGCTGTTTTTT. It specifies CASSPALNTGELFF.

The V and J genes are TRBV1 and TRBJ2-1; the table assigns TRBD2, which was not confirmed against the DNA. TRBV1 is designated a pseudogene. The CDR3 has 16 amino acids. As DNA, the CDR3 is TGCACCAGCATTCCCCGTTTGGGACTAGCGGGGGCTTTACAGTTCTTC. It yields the protein CTSIPRLGLAGALQFF.

This clone was seen just once. V is TRBV7-9 and J is TRBJ2-1; a weak D match, TRBD1 (6 bases). V gave up 5 bases and J gave up 5 bases, with 10 bases separating them. Germline V gives CDR1 SEHNR, CDR2 FQNEAQ (reference sequence). This CDR3 has 13 residues. CDR3 sequence: CASSLDRNNEQFF. The CDR3, as DNA: TGTGCCAGCAGCCTCGACAGGAACAATGAGCAGTTCTTC.

The chain is built from TRBV7-9 and TRBJ2-7; D remains unclear. The CDR3 consists of 14 residues. Germline assignment: CDR1 SEHNR and CDR2 FQNEAQ (reference sequence). The V gene lost 1 base and the J gene lost 5 bases, with 12 bases spanning the gap. CDR3 bases: TGTGCCAGCAGCTTAGGAGGCTCCTACGACGAGCAGTACTTC. As protein: CASSLGGSYDEQYF.

V usage is TRBV7-3 and J usage is TRBJ2-3; 9 bases align to TRBD2. The germline CDR1 and CDR2 sequences are SGHTA and FQGTGA. Losses at the gene ends were 2 bases for V and 1 base for J; bases not matched to a gene: 4. The CDR3 loop spans 16 amino acids. CDR3 in amino acids: CASSLGVAGGTDTQYF. DNA for the CDR3: TGTGCCAGCAGCTTAGGGGTAGCGGGGGGCACAGATACGCAGTATTTT.

The chain combines TRBV7-9 with TRBJ2-5; TRBD2 matches 7 bases. Trimming cost V 1 base and J 0 bases; bases outside gene matches: 14. Germline lookup yields CDR1 SEHNR and CDR2 FQNEAQ (reference sequence). The CDR3 runs to 19 residues. CDR3 nucleotides: TGTGCCAGCAGCTTAGTAGGGGATGGAGTAGCGGGCCACCAAGAGACCCAGTACTTC. Its protein product is CASSLVGDGVAGHQETQYF. Drawing the rest from reference TRBV7-9 and TRBJ2-5, the complete variable domain is DTGVSQNPRHKITKRGQNVTFRCDPISEHNRLYWYRQTLGQGPEFLTYFQNEAQLEKSRLLSDRFSAERPKGSFSTLEIQRTEQGDSAMYLCASSLVGDGVAGHQETQYFGPGTRLLVL.

This chain joins TRBV4-1 and TRBJ2-1, with D perhaps being TRBD1 or TRBD2 (5 bases each). The ends were cut back, 4 bases at V and 6 bases at J, with 22 bases in the middle. The length of the CDR3 is 17 residues. Per the germline V gene, CDR1 is MGHRA and CDR2 is YSYEKL. CDR3 in DNA: TGCGCCAGCAGCCGACGGGAAAGGGGCCCTGAGGGCAATGAGCAGTTCTTC. It yields the protein CASSRRERGPEGNEQFF.

The chain has TRBV5-1 and TRBJ1-5, with D tentatively TRBD1 (6 bases). This CDR3 has 15 amino acids. The V gene lost 1 base and the J gene lost 5 bases, with 13 bases spanning the gap. The V gene's germline CDR1 is SGHRS and CDR2 YFSETQ. The CDR3 DNA reads TGCGCCAGCAGCTTGTCGGGGGCCTTACATCAGCCCCAGCATTTT. It codes for CASSLSGALHQPQHF.

This rearrangement joins TRBV6-1 to TRBJ2-7, with 7 bases aligning to TRBD1. Unmatched junction bases numbered 3, after V lost 4 bases and J lost 0 bases. This CDR3 contains 14 residues. From germline, CDR1 is MNHNS and CDR2 SASEGT. DNA for the CDR3: TGTGCCAGCAGTGCTCGGGACAGCTCCTACGAGCAGTACTTC. Translation gives CASSARDSSYEQYF.

This chain connects TRBV2 to TRBJ2-6; the D is unclear. This CDR3 contains 17 residues. The germline CDR1 and CDR2 sequences are SNHLY and FYNNEI. V was clipped by 7 bases and J by 0 bases, with 16 bases between them. As DNA, the CDR3 is TGTGCCAGCATTGACTCAGGACGGCTCTCTGGGGCCAACGTCCTGACTTTC. Its protein is CASIDSGRLSGANVLTF.

This clone was recorded once. This chain links TRBV5-6 with TRBJ2-3; D remains unclear. Germline V CDR1 and CDR2: SGHDT, YYEEEE. V was trimmed by 2 bases and J by 4 bases, leaving 8 bases between them. The CDR3 covers 13 residues. For the CDR3, the DNA is TGTGCCAGCAGCTTCGTGCACGCAGATACGCAGTATTTT. Encoded protein: CASSFVHADTQYF.

As to this clone: Other DNA sequences in this specimen translate into the identical CDR3. V gene TRBV7-9 combines with J gene TRBJ2-3, with no clear D. The CDR3 totals 12 residues. The germline gives CDR1 SEHNR, CDR2 FQNEAQ (reference sequence). The ends were cut back, 1 base at V and 5 bases at J, with 4 bases in the middle. CDR3 coding DNA: TGTGCCAGCAGCTTAGTGGGAGATACGCAGTATTTT. Translating gives CASSLVGDTQYF.